The source of this T cell receptor (beta chain) is a study of T cells after yellow fever vaccination. TCRdb called the 5' RACE reads again in MiXCR, with one record for every CDR3 protein. The table shows more than 350,000 distinct CDR3 sequences, with more than 9% occurring only once. The ends were cut back, 6 bases at V and 5 bases at J, with 13 bases in the middle. Germline V gene lookup returns CDR1 KGHSH and CDR2 LQKENI. This CDR3 contains 14 residues. There are a few counts of this clonotype. V usage is TRBV18 and J usage is TRBJ2-2, with TRBD1 as a possible D gene (6 bases). This clonotype was sampled from a man aged 18 to 29 who received the YFV17D yellow fever vaccine. Here the sequenced sample was PBMCs, taken on the day of the first yellow fever vaccination. This chain's CDR3 is CASSRQEETGELFF. The CDR3 DNA sequence: TGTGCCAGCTCCCGACAGGAAGAAACCGGGGAGCTGTTTTTT.